This entry concerns a single TCR beta chain. The CDR3 runs 14 residues. The V and J ends lost 3 bases and 3 bases respectively, with 11 bases between them. Looked up from germline, CDR1 is MGHDK and CDR2 is SYGVNS. TCRdb keeps only in-frame clones here, not all; method: immunoSEQ multiplex PCR. The data contain 85,000 to 100,000 clones, around 80% of them singletons. These data belong to a study of blood T cell repertoires in COVID-19. The sample consisted of peripheral blood. The chain is built from TRBV25-1 and TRBJ1-2; D is unresolved. The sequence was collected from a human donor in a cohort sampled during active COVID-19. CDR3 region: CASSDHDTYYGYTF. The CDR3 region has the DNA TGTGCCAGCAGTGACCACGATACTTACTATGGCTACACCTTC.